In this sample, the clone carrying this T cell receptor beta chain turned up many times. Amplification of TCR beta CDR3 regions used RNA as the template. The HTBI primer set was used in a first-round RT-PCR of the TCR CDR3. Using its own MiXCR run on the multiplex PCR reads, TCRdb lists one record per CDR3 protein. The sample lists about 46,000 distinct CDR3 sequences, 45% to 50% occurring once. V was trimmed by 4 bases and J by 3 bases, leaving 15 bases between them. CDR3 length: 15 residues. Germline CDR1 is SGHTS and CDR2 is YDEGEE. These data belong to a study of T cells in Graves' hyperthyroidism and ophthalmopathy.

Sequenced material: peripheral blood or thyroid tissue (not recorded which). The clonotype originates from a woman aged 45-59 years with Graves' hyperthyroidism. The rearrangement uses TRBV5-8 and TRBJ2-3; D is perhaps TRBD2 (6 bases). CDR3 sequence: CASSPRGGPTDTQYF. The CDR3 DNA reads TGTGCCAGCAGCCCGCGGGGAGGCCCTACAGATACGCAGTATTTT. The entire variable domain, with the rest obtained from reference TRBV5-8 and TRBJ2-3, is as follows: EAGVTQSPTHLIKTRGQQATLRCSPISGHTSVYWYQQALGLGLQFLLWYDEGEERNRGNFPPRFSGRQFPNYSSELNVNALELEDSALYLCASSPRGGPTDTQYFGPGTRLTVL.